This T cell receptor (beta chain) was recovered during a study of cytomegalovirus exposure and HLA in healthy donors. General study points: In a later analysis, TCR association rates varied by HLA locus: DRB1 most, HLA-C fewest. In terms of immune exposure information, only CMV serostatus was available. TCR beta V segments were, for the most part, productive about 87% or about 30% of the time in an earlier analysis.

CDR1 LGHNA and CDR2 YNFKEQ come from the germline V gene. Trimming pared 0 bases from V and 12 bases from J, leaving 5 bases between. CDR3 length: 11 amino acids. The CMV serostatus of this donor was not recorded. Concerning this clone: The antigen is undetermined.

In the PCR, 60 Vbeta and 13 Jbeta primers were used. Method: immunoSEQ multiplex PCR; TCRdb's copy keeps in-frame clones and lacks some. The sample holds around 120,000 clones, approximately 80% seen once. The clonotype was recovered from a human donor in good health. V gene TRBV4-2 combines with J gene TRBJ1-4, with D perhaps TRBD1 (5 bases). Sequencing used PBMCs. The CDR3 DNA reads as TGTGCCAGCAGCCAAGAGACAGAACTGTTTTTT. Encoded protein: CASSQETELFF.